The source of this T cell receptor beta chain is a study of graft-versus-host responses after intestinal transplantation. Study context: As for transplant type, recipients had multivisceral, liver-intestinal, or isolated intestinal grafts.

Some clones are missing from TCRdb's copy, which holds only in-frame ones; the method was immunoSEQ multiplex PCR. The sample records around 23,000 clones, approximately 83% being singletons. The study, taken as a whole, reports: Recipient marrow showed GvH clones, some seen first in ileum or blood. Early after transplant, HvG clones declined as circulating GvH clones peaked.

About this clone: Its antigen remains unidentified.

V lost 2 bases, J lost 4 bases, and 10 bases lay in between. The CDR3 loop spans 13 amino acids. Per the germline V gene, CDR1 is GTSNPN and CDR2 is SVGIG (reference sequence). This sequence joins TRBV30 and TRBJ2-3; D gene uncertain. This sample comprised PBMCs, obtained approximately 450 days after intestinal transplant. The receptor was isolated from a human patient who received an intestinal transplant, so some T cells may come from the graft donor. CDR3 sequence (DNA): TGTGCCTGGAGTTTTCAAGACGCAGATACGCAGTATTTT. Translating gives CAWSFQDADTQYF.